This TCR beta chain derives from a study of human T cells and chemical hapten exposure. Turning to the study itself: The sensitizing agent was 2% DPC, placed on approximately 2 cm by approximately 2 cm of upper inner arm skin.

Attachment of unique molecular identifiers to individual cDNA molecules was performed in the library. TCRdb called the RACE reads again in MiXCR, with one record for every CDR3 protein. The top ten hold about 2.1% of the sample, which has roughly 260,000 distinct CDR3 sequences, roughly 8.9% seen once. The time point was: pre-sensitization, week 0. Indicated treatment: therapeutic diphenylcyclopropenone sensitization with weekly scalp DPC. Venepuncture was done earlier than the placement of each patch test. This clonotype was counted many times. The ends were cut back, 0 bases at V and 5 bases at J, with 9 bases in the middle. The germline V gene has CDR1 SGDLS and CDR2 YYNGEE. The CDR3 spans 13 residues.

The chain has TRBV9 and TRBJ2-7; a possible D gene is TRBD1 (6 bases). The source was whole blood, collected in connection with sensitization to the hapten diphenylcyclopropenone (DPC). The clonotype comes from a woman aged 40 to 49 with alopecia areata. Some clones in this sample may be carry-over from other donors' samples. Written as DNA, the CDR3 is TGTGCCAGCAGCGTAGTCGGGGACAACGAGCAGTACTTC. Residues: CASSVVGDNEQYF.